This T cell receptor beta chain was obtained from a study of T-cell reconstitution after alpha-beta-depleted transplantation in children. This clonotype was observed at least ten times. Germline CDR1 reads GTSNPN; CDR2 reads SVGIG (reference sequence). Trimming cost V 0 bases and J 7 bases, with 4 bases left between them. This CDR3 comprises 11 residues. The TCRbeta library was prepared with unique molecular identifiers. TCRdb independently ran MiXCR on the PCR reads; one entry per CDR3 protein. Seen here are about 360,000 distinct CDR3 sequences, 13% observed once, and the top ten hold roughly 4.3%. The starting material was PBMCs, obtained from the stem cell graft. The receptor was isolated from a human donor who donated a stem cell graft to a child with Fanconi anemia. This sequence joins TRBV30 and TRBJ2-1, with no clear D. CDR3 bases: TGTGCCTGGAGTGTTTTAAATGAGCAGTTCTTC. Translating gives CAWSVLNEQFF.